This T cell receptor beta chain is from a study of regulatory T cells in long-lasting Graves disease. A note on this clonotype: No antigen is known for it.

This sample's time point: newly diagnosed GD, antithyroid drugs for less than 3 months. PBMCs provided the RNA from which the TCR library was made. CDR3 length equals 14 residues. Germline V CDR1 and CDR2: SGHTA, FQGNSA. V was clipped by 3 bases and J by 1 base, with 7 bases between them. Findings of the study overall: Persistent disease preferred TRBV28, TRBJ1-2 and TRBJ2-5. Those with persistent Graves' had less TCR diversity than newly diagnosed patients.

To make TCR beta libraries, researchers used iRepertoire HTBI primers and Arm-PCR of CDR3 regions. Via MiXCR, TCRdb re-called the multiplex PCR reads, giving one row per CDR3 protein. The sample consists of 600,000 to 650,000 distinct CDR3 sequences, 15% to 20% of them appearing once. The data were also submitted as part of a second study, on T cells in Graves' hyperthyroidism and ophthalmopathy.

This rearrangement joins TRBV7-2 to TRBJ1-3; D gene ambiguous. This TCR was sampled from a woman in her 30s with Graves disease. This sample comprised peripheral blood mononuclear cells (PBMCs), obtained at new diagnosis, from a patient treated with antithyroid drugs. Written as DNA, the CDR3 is TGTGCCAGCAGCTTCTCAGTATCTGGAAACACCATATATTTT. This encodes CASSFSVSGNTIYF.